The 14 T cell receptor beta chains below were found in one sample sequenced in a study of shared clonotypes between healthy human individuals. Libraries were prepared by immunoSEQ multiplex PCR; TCRdb keeps only in-frame clonotypes and omits some of them. The table shows 2,500,000 or so clones, with around 92% occurring only once. The sequenced sample consisted of naive CD4+ T cells from PBMCs. Subset denoted: CD45RA+ positively selected. The receptors derive from a man aged 18-30 years in good health. Some clones in this sample may be carry-over from other donors' samples.

CDR3 sequence (DNA): TGTGCCAGCTCCCCCGGCTACCAGGGGTATGGCTACACCTTC. Amino acid sequence: CASSPGYQGYGYTF. This chain connects TRBV25-1 to TRBJ1-2; possible D gene TRBD1, 6 bases. Germline V gives CDR1 MGHDK, CDR2 SYGVNS. This CDR3 has 14 amino acids. Trimming removed 8 bases at V and 5 bases at J, with 18 bases between.

The chain combines TRBV5-1 with TRBJ2-5; D could derive from TRBD1 or TRBD2 (5 bases each). Trimming cost V 0 bases and J 4 bases, with 16 bases left between them. The CDR3 is made up of 16 amino acids. The germline V gene encodes CDR1 SGHRS and CDR2 YFSETQ. The chain's CDR3 is CASSLDGARDRETQYF. CDR3 nucleotides: TGCGCCAGCAGCTTGGACGGGGCGCGTGATCGAGAGACCCAGTACTTC. Supplemented by reference TRBV5-1 and TRBJ2-5, the full variable domain reads KAGVTQTPRYLIKTRGQQVTLSCSPISGHRSVSWYQQTPGQGLQFLFEYFSETQRNKGNFPGRFSGRQFSNSRSEMNVSTLELGDSALYLCASSLDGARDRETQYFGPGTRLLVL.

V usage is TRBV5-1 and J usage is TRBJ2-1, with 13 bases lining up with TRBD2. Germline lookup yields CDR1 SGHRS and CDR2 YFSETQ. The V gene end was trimmed by 4 bases and the J gene end by 8 bases; junction bases not matched to a gene: 9. This CDR3 has 16 residues. The CDR3 loop is CASSPPGLAGADEQFF. The CDR3 DNA reads TGCGCCAGCAGCCCTCCCGGACTAGCGGGAGCTGATGAGCAGTTCTTC. The entire variable domain, with the rest obtained from reference TRBV5-1 and TRBJ2-1, is as follows: KAGVTQTPRYLIKTRGQQVTLSCSPISGHRSVSWYQQTPGQGLQFLFEYFSETQRNKGNFPGRFSGRQFSNSRSEMNVSTLELGDSALYLCASSPPGLAGADEQFFGPGTRLTVL.

The chain links TRBV9 to TRBJ2-2; D unclear. Trimming left V 4 bases short and J 6 bases short, with 13 bases between. The CDR3 length is 14 residues. CDR1 and CDR2 (germline): SGDLS, YYNGEE. The CDR3 nucleotides are TGTGCCAGCAGCCCTCGGACCGGTCCCGGGGAGCTGTTTTTT. This translates into CASSPRTGPGELFF.

The chain carries TRBV5-1 and TRBJ2-5; TRBD2 agrees at 13 bases. V shed 4 bases, J shed 6 bases, and the junction held 9 bases outside the gene matches. This CDR3 spans 16 amino acids. Per the germline V gene, CDR1 is SGHRS and CDR2 is YFSETQ. CDR3: CASSPGLAGVIKTQYF. The CDR3 DNA reads TGCGCCAGCAGCCCTGGACTAGCGGGAGTTATAAAGACCCAGTACTTC.

This clone was seen just once. The chain couples TRBV28 to TRBJ2-1; 9 bases match TRBD1. V trimming: 5 bases; J trimming: 8 bases; junction bases outside the gene matches: 13. Germline assignment: CDR1 MDHEN and CDR2 SYDVKM. The CDR3 has 16 amino acids. In DNA form, the CDR3 reads TGTGCCAGCAGTAACCGGGACAGGGACCTCTCGGATGAGCAGTTCTTC. It translates to CASSNRDRDLSDEQFF.

This sequence joins TRBV28 and TRBJ2-7; no clear D gene. The germline gives CDR1 MDHEN, CDR2 SYDVKM. Trimming stripped 5 bases from V and 1 base from J, with 24 bases between. CDR3 length: 18 amino acids. The DNA for the CDR3 is TGTGCCAGCAGTCTCCTCTTGGGTTTAACGGGCCTTTCCTACGAGCAGTACTTC. Its protein is CASSLLLGLTGLSYEQYF.

This sequence joins TRBV27 and TRBJ2-7; D ambiguous. Trimming took off 0 bases at V and 3 bases at J, with 9 bases between the two ends. Germline V gene data show CDR1 as MNHEY and CDR2 as SMNVEV (reference sequence). The CDR3 extends over 14 amino acids. CDR3 amino acids: CASSLSISYYEQYF. The DNA for the CDR3 is TGTGCCAGCAGTTTATCGATTAGCTACTACGAGCAGTACTTC.

J is TRBJ2-1 and V is TRBV5-4; perhaps TRBD2 as D (6 bases). V was cut by 1 base and J by 7 bases, with 15 bases left in between. Looked up from germline, CDR1 is SGHNT and CDR2 is YYREEE (reference sequence). The CDR3 runs 15 residues. The CDR3 region has the DNA TGTGCCAGCAGCTTGTTGGTCGGGAGAAGGAATGAGCAGTTCTTC. It translates to CASSLLVGRRNEQFF.

V usage is TRBV5-4 and J usage is TRBJ1-4; D might be TRBD1 (5 bases). This CDR3 is built from 14 residues. V shed 4 bases and J shed 8 bases, with 15 bases lying between them. In germline, CDR1 is SGHNT, CDR2 YYREEE (reference sequence). The CDR3 region is CASSPHPSGEKLFF. The CDR3 region has the DNA TGTGCCAGCAGCCCCCACCCATCAGGGGAAAAACTGTTTTTT.

This clone was seen once. Other DNA sequences of this sample code for an identical CDR3. This sequence joins TRBV7-7 and TRBJ2-7, with unresolved D. The CDR3 is made up of 13 amino acids. The germline CDR1 and CDR2 sequences are SSHAT and FNYEAQ (reference sequence). The V gene lost 5 bases and the J gene lost 3 bases, with 11 bases spanning the gap. As DNA, the CDR3 is TGTGCCAGCAGCCCAGGACGGAGCTACGAGCAGTACTTC. It encodes CASSPGRSYEQYF.

The V call is TRBV28, the J call TRBJ1-2; 7 positions agree with TRBD1. This CDR3 comprises 14 residues. Germline values: CDR1 MDHEN, CDR2 SYDVKM. Trimming cost V 1 base and J 7 bases; bases outside gene matches: 6. The CDR3 nucleotides read TGTGCCAGCAGTTTATATGACAGGGCGGCTGGCTACACCTTC. This gives the protein CASSLYDRAAGYTF.

The rearrangement links TRBV4-2 to TRBJ1-6, with D maybe TRBD1 (6 bases). The CDR3 is 15 residues long. The V and J ends lost 4 bases and 10 bases respectively, with 17 bases between them. The germline V gene encodes CDR1 LGHNA and CDR2 YNFKEQ. The CDR3 DNA reads TGTGCCAGCAGCCCGCAGGGGTCCCTATTATCACCCCTCCACTTT. Translating gives CASSPQGSLLSPLHF.

V is TRBV6-6 and J is TRBJ2-5; a possible D gene is TRBD2 (5 bases). Germline CDR1 is MNHNY and CDR2 is SVGAGI (reference sequence). The ends were cut back, 5 bases at V and 5 bases at J, with 12 bases in the middle. The CDR3 covers 13 residues. CDR3 loop: CASSTPGLETQYF. The CDR3 DNA sequence: TGTGCCAGCAGTACCCCGGGGTTGGAGACCCAGTACTTC.